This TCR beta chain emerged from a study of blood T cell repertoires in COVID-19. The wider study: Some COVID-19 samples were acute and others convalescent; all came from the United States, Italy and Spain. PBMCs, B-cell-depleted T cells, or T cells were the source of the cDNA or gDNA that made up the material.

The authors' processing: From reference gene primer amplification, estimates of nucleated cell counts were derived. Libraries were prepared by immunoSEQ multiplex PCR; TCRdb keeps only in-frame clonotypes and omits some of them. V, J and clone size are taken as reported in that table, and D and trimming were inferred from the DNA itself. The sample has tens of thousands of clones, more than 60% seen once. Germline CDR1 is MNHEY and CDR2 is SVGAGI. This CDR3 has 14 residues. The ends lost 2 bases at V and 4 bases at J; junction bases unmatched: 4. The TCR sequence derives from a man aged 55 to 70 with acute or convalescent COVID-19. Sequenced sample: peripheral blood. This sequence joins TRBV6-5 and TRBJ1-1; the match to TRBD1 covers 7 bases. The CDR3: CASSYRSGGTEAFF. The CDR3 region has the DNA TGTGCCAGCAGTTACCGTTCAGGGGGCACTGAAGCTTTCTTT.